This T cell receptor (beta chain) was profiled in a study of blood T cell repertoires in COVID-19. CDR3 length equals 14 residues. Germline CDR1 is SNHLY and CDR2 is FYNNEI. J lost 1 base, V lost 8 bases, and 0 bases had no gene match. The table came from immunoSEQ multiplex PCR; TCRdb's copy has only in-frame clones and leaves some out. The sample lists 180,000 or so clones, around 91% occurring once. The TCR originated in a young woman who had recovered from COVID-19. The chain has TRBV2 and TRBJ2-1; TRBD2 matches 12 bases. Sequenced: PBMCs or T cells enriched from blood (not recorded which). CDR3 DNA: TGTGCCAGCGGACTAGCGGGGTCCTACAATGAGCAGTTCTTC. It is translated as CASGLAGSYNEQFF.